This entry is about one T cell receptor (beta chain). The antigen is undetermined. V was shortened by 2 bases and J by 5 bases, with 9 bases between the two germline ends. Per germline, CDR1 MDHEN and CDR2 SYDVKM. This CDR3 has 13 residues. TCRdb re-derived calls from the RACE reads in MiXCR, one entry per CDR3 protein. Of tens of thousands of distinct CDR3 sequences in the sample, over 9.5% were seen once. The data derive from a study of human T cells and chemical hapten exposure. General study points: The study found that DPC sensitization did not change TCRs above 1 in 1000 frequency.

Indicated time point: pre-sensitization, week 0. Sample treatment: therapeutic diphenylcyclopropenone sensitization with weekly scalp DPC. The V call is TRBV28, the J call TRBJ1-2; a possible D gene is TRBD1 (5 bases). This receptor was identified in a woman aged 45-59 years with alopecia areata. Some clones in this sample may be carry-over from other donors' samples. This material consisted of whole blood, taken in connection with sensitization to the hapten diphenylcyclopropenone (DPC). This chain's CDR3 is CASSLAGGYGYTF. Here the CDR3 DNA reads TGTGCCAGCAGTTTAGCGGGGGGTTATGGCTACACCTTC.